The 13 T cell receptor beta chains below come from one sample, sequenced in a study of cytomegalovirus exposure and HLA in healthy donors. Amplification used 60 Vbeta primers and 13 Jbeta primers. The repertoire was sequenced with immunoSEQ multiplex PCR; TCRdb's copy has only in-frame clones and lacks some. Of around 100,000 clones in the sample, 60% to 70% were seen once. What was sequenced was PBMCs. These receptors all come from a young man in good health and CMV-seropositive.

The J gene is TRBJ2-2, the V gene TRBV5-4, with TRBD2 matching over 10 bases. Germline CDR1 SGHNT, CDR2 YYREEE (reference sequence). The CDR3 is made up of 17 amino acids. The J segment lost 7 bases and the V segment lost 0 bases, leaving 9 bases of the junction unmatched. This CDR3 is CASSLVFQRGGRGELFF. The CDR3 DNA sequence: TGTGCCAGCAGCTTGGTCTTCCAGCGGGGGGGCCGCGGGGAGCTGTTTTTT.

The rearrangement links TRBV10-2 to TRBJ2-1; 11 positions match TRBD2. J was trimmed by 10 bases and V by 6 bases; bases with no gene match: 14. Germline lookup yields CDR1 WSHSY and CDR2 SAAADI. The CDR3 is made up of 16 amino acids. The CDR3 loop is CASSVTSGGIYSEQFF. CDR3 nucleotide sequence: TGCGCCAGCAGCGTAACTAGCGGGGGAATTTATAGCGAGCAGTTCTTC.

The CDR3 sequence is CASSSTGRGASTDTQYF. The CDR3 bases are TGTGCCAGCAGCTCGACGGGGCGCGGGGCTAGCACAGATACGCAGTATTTT. This chain links TRBV5-4 with TRBJ2-3; D is possibly TRBD2 (6 bases). CDR3 length: 17 residues. The V end lost 3 bases, the J end lost 0 bases, and 17 bases lay between the germline ends. Germline loops: CDR1 SGHNT, CDR2 YYREEE (reference sequence).

This clone appeared a few times. V is TRBV14 and J is TRBJ2-3, with D tentatively TRBD2 (5 bases). Trimming pared 6 bases from V and 2 bases from J, leaving 15 bases between. Germline assignment: CDR1 SGHDN and CDR2 FVKESK. The CDR3 runs to 15 residues. The CDR3 DNA follows: TGTGCCAGCAGTTGGTCGGAGGTCTACACAGATACGCAGTATTTT. Its protein is CASSWSEVYTDTQYF.

The chain carries TRBV5-1 and TRBJ1-1, with a possible D match to TRBD1 (5 bases). CDR1 is SGHRS and CDR2 is YFSETQ in the germline V gene. Trimming shortened V by 5 bases and J by 2 bases, and 7 bases separated the two germline ends. This CDR3 spans 12 amino acids. The CDR3 coding sequence is TGCGCCAGCAGTACAGGTAACACTGAAGCTTTCTTT. Amino acids: CASSTGNTEAFF.

This chain joins TRBV7-8 and TRBJ1-1, with 10 bases lining up with TRBD1. Germline loops: CDR1 SGHVS, CDR2 FQNEAQ. The V and J ends lost 5 bases and 7 bases, in that order; junction bases with no gene match: 13. The CDR3 runs to 16 residues. CDR3 nucleotides: TGTGCCAGCAGCCGGCGTGGGGACAGGGGTACCGATGAAGCTTTCTTT. It specifies CASSRRGDRGTDEAFF.

In its sample, this clone ranks as medium-sized (0.01 to 0.1%). This chain joins TRBV27 and TRBJ2-3; D gene ambiguous. Germline CDR1 reads MNHEY; CDR2 reads SMNVEV (reference sequence). With 5 bases removed from V and 4 bases from J, the gap between germline ends came to 10 bases. CDR3 length: 13 residues. The CDR3 protein is CASSTPPSDTQYF. The CDR3 region has the DNA TGTGCCAGCAGTACTCCGCCGTCAGATACGCAGTATTTT.

The chain links TRBV7-6 to TRBJ2-5; D gene unclear. V lost 1 base and J 7 bases, leaving 4 bases between the germline ends. The CDR3 sequence is 11 residues long. The germline V gene has CDR1 SGHVS and CDR2 FNYEAQ. CDR3 loop: CASSLGGTQYF. The CDR3 DNA is TGTGCCAGCAGCTTAGGAGGGACCCAGTACTTC.

This clone showed up just a few times. The gene calls are TRBV11-2 and TRBJ1-1; D gene ambiguous. CDR1 and CDR2 from the germline V gene are SGHAT and FQNNGV. CDR3 length: 15 amino acids. The V gene lost 5 bases and the J gene lost 3 bases, with 16 bases spanning the gap. The DNA of the CDR3 is TGTGCCAGCAGCCGAACAGTTCGCGGGGACACTGAAGCTTTCTTT. Its translation is CASSRTVRGDTEAFF.

In DNA, the CDR3 is TGTGCCAGCGTCGGGGAGACCACTGAAGCTTTCTTT. Protein sequence: CASVGETTEAFF. The V call is TRBV25-1, the J call TRBJ1-1; the D is unclear. CDR3 size: 12 residues. Looked up from germline, CDR1 is MGHDK and CDR2 is SYGVNS. V lost 8 bases, J lost 4 bases, and 11 bases lay in between.

This clone was observed a few times. The chain is built from TRBV5-1 and TRBJ2-3; D is perhaps TRBD2 (6 bases). Looked up from germline, CDR1 is SGHRS and CDR2 is YFSETQ. Trimming shortened V by 6 bases and J by 2 bases, and 13 bases separated the two germline ends. The length of the CDR3 is 14 residues. The CDR3 is CASKWSGYTDTQYF. DNA of the CDR3: TGCGCCAGCAAATGGAGCGGGTACACAGATACGCAGTATTTT.

The genes are TRBV7-9 and TRBJ2-7; 10 bases fit TRBD1. The CDR3 contains 14 residues. The V gene end was trimmed by 0 bases and the J gene end by 8 bases; junction bases not matched to a gene: 4. In germline, CDR1 is SEHNR, CDR2 FQNEAQ (reference sequence). The CDR3 loop is CASSLASGQGKQYF. CDR3 DNA sequence: TGTGCCAGCAGCTTAGCTTCGGGACAGGGGAAGCAGTACTTC.

This sequence joins TRBV6-5 and TRBJ1-1; tentatively, D is TRBD1 (6 bases). The V end lost 6 bases, the J end lost 4 bases, and 15 bases lay between the germline ends. This CDR3 has 14 residues. Per the germline V gene, CDR1 is MNHEY and CDR2 is SVGAGI. CDR3 region: CASSPRGGGTEAFF. The CDR3 DNA reads as TGTGCCAGCAGCCCCCGGGGAGGGGGCACTGAAGCTTTCTTT.